This T cell receptor (beta chain) was profiled in a study of control samples from healthy donors and cancer patients. The germline gives CDR1 GTSNPN, CDR2 SVGIG (reference sequence). Trimming left V 5 bases short and J 2 bases short, with 12 bases between. This CDR3 region has 13 residues. The protocol was immunoSEQ multiplex PCR, while the TCRdb copy is restricted to in-frame clones and leaves out a portion. The sample holds approximately 230,000 clones, roughly 87% seen once. The receptor comes from a woman aged 60-75 years with lung cancer. Material for sequencing was PBMCs. The rearrangement joins TRBV30 to TRBJ1-1; D is unclear. The CDR3 here is CAWDSWSNTEAFF. CDR3 DNA: TGTGCCTGGGACTCTTGGAGTAACACTGAAGCTTTCTTT.